Presented here are 30 T cell receptor beta chains from one specimen sequenced in a study of blood T cell repertoires in COVID-19. Using immunoSEQ multiplex PCR, the repertoire was profiled, and TCRdb retains in-frame clones only, with some absent. The table lists around 40,000 clones, nearly 90% of them singletons. The sample was peripheral blood. These receptors came from a man between 60 and 70 years old with COVID-19, enrolled during active disease.

V is TRBV7-2 and J is TRBJ1-6, with TRBD1 identical over 7 bases. Germline CDR1 reads SGHTA; CDR2 reads FQGNSA. V gave up 6 bases and J gave up 6 bases; unmatched junction bases: 5. This CDR3 has 14 amino acids. The CDR3 here is CASRPRDSNSPLHF. The DNA for the CDR3 is TGTGCCAGCAGGCCTAGGGACAGTAATTCACCCCTCCACTTT.

Note on this clone: The sample carries other DNA sequences with the same CDR3. The J gene is TRBJ1-2, the V gene TRBV18; a weak D match, TRBD1 (5 bases). Germline V gene sequence: CDR1 KGHSH, CDR2 LQKENI. The CDR3 runs 14 residues. The V end was cut by 3 bases, the J end by 5 bases, with 13 bases between. For the CDR3, the DNA is TGTGCCAGCTCACCGAGCGGGACCGGGTATGGCTACACCTTC. Protein product: CASSPSGTGYGYTF.

The chain links TRBV6-1 to TRBJ2-2, with TRBD2 matching over 14 bases. The CDR3 is 17 residues long. Trimming removed 2 bases from V and 5 bases from J; junction bases left unmatched: 4. Germline-derived CDR1 and CDR2 are MNHNS and SASEGT. The CDR3 nucleotides are TGTGCCAGCAGTGAATATGGGACTAGCGGGAGTACCGGGGAGCTGTTTTTT. This gives the protein CASSEYGTSGSTGELFF.

V is TRBV19 and J is TRBJ1-5; TRBD1 agrees at 9 bases. Unmatched junction bases numbered 13, after V lost 7 bases and J lost 9 bases. The CDR3 spans 15 residues. The V gene's germline CDR1 is LNHDA and CDR2 SQIVND (reference sequence). The CDR3 is CASNPNDRGVGPQHF. The CDR3 DNA follows: TGTGCCAGTAACCCCAACGACAGGGGGGTAGGGCCCCAGCATTTT.

This chain links TRBV6-4 with TRBJ2-1; D may be TRBD1 (6 bases). CDR1 is MRHNA and CDR2 is SNTAGT in the germline V gene. This CDR3 spans 14 amino acids. Trimming removed 5 bases at V and 8 bases at J, with 16 bases between. The CDR3 region has the DNA TGTGCCAGCAGTCTAGAGGGGGACGGCCATGAGCAGTTCTTC. Amino acids: CASSLEGDGHEQFF.

V is TRBV28 and J is TRBJ2-1; tentative D call: TRBD2 (5 bases). The V gene lost 7 bases and the J gene lost 7 bases, with 11 bases spanning the gap. Germline-derived CDR1 and CDR2 are MDHEN and SYDVKM. There are 12 residues in the CDR3. This chain's CDR3 is CASTPGVNEQFF. Written as DNA, the CDR3 is TGTGCCAGCACCCCCGGGGTTAATGAGCAGTTCTTC. The full variable domain, rest sourced from reference TRBV28 and TRBJ2-1, is DVKVTQSSRYLVKRTGEKVFLECVQDMDHENMFWYRQDPGLGLRLIYFSYDVKMKEKGDIPEGYSVSREKKERFSLILESASTNQTSMYLCASTPGVNEQFFGPGTRLTVL.

The chain is built from TRBV6-2 or TRBV6-3 and TRBJ2-1, with 9 bases that match TRBD2. J gave up 0 bases and V 5 bases, and 11 bases lay outside the gene matches. Germline V gene data show CDR1 as MNHEY and CDR2 as SVGEGT. This CDR3 contains 18 residues. For the CDR3, the DNA is TGTGCCAGCAGTCCCCATCCTCTAGCGGGGAGCTCCTACAATGAGCAGTTCTTC. Translation: CASSPHPLAGSSYNEQFF.

This rearrangement joins TRBV4-1 to TRBJ2-1; 9 bases agree with TRBD1. Unmatched junction bases numbered 1, after V lost 3 bases and J lost 1 base. Germline V gene data show CDR1 as MGHRA and CDR2 as YSYEKL. The CDR3 length is 15 residues. This CDR3 is CASSQDRGSYNEQFF. In DNA, the CDR3 is TGCGCCAGCAGCCAGGACAGGGGATCCTACAATGAGCAGTTCTTC.

This chain links TRBV6-2 or TRBV6-3 with TRBJ1-6, with D unclear. The CDR3 contains 13 residues. Germline V gene lookup returns CDR1 MNHEY and CDR2 SVGEGT. Trimming pared 2 bases from V and 13 bases from J, leaving 12 bases between. The CDR3: CASSYPLRPPLHF. In DNA form, the CDR3 reads TGTGCCAGCAGTTACCCCCTCCGTCCGCCCCTCCACTTT.

The chain combines TRBV7-2 with TRBJ1-4; D not certain. Germline CDR1 SGHTA, CDR2 FQGNSA. Trimming took off 0 bases at V and 2 bases at J, with 7 bases between the two ends. The CDR3 has 15 amino acids. This chain's CDR3 is CASSLASGTNEKLFF. The DNA for the CDR3 is TGTGCCAGCAGCTTAGCGTCGGGGACTAATGAAAAACTGTTTTTT.

The chain employs TRBV7-9 and TRBJ1-1, with a weak D call TRBD1 (5 bases). CDR1 is SEHNR and CDR2 is FQNEAQ in the germline V gene (reference sequence). The CDR3 runs 18 residues. Trimming left V 3 bases short and J 0 bases short, with 20 bases between. The CDR3 loop is CASSFHTLIGAMNTEAFF. As DNA, the CDR3 is TGTGCCAGCAGCTTCCACACCCTCATAGGGGCGATGAACACTGAAGCTTTCTTT.

This sequence joins TRBV7-9 and TRBJ1-6, with a possible D match to TRBD1 (5 bases). The CDR3 covers 15 residues. V gave up 8 bases and J gave up 5 bases, with 16 bases separating them. The germline gives CDR1 SEHNR, CDR2 FQNEAQ (reference sequence). In nucleotides, the CDR3 is TGTGCCAGCGCGTCTGGTCGGGGGAATAATTCACCCCTCCACTTT. Amino acid sequence: CASASGRGNNSPLHF.

This rearrangement joins TRBV4-1 to TRBJ2-7; TRBD1 matches 10 bases. CDR3 length: 19 amino acids. Per germline, CDR1 MGHRA and CDR2 YSYEKL. J was trimmed by 2 bases and V by 0 bases; bases with no gene match: 13. CDR3 loop: CASSQEATGGPFFPYEQYF. The CDR3, as DNA: TGCGCCAGCAGCCAAGAGGCGACAGGGGGCCCGTTCTTCCCCTACGAGCAGTACTTC.

The rearrangement uses TRBV5-1 and TRBJ1-3; D is undetermined. V gave up 1 base and J gave up 8 bases, with 16 bases separating them. CDR1 SGHRS and CDR2 YFSETQ come from the germline V gene. The CDR3 runs to 15 residues. The CDR3 DNA is TGCGCCAGCAGCTTGTCTGACCTAGAGAGGGACACCATATATTTT. This sequence encodes CASSLSDLERDTIYF. Variable domain in full (rest from reference TRBV5-1 and TRBJ1-3): KAGVTQTPRYLIKTRGQQVTLSCSPISGHRSVSWYQQTPGQGLQFLFEYFSETQRNKGNFPGRFSGRQFSNSRSEMNVSTLELGDSALYLCASSLSDLERDTIYFGEGSWLTVV.

V is TRBV7-2 and J is TRBJ2-2; TRBD2 matches at 7 bases. The CDR3 is made up of 16 amino acids. CDR1 is SGHTA, CDR2 FQGNSA, per germline. With 6 bases clipped from V and 7 bases from J, the junction kept 14 bases outside the gene matches. The CDR3 sequence: CASSRPPGGSGGELFF. CDR3 DNA: TGTGCCAGCAGTCGCCCCCCGGGAGGTTCCGGCGGGGAGCTGTTTTTT.

The chain carries TRBV2 and TRBJ2-3; TRBD2 matches 12 bases. This CDR3 is 16 amino acids long. Germline assignment: CDR1 SNHLY and CDR2 FYNNEI. J gave up 0 bases and V 6 bases, and 4 bases lay outside the gene matches. The CDR3 nucleotides are TGTGCCAGCAGCCAACTAGCGGGAGGAAGCACAGATACGCAGTATTTT. Amino acid sequence: CASSQLAGGSTDTQYF.

The V and J genes are TRBV24-1 and TRBJ2-2; TRBD2 is a possible D gene (5 bases). In germline, CDR1 is KGHDR, CDR2 SFDVKD. V dropped 0 bases and J dropped 6 bases, with 13 bases sitting between them. This CDR3 contains 16 residues. In nucleotides, the CDR3 is TGTGCCACCAGTGATTTGAGGCTAGCTTCCGCCGGGGAGCTGTTTTTT. Amino acids: CATSDLRLASAGELFF.

The chain joins TRBV4-1 to TRBJ1-2, with D possibly being TRBD1 (6 bases). The CDR3 has 14 residues. V dropped 0 bases and J dropped 5 bases, with 10 bases sitting between them. Germline V gives CDR1 MGHRA, CDR2 YSYEKL. The CDR3 sequence: CASSQDPDSYGYTF. The CDR3 coding sequence is TGCGCCAGCAGCCAAGACCCGGACAGTTATGGCTACACCTTC.

In this sample, this clone turned up once. The chain links TRBV5-1 to TRBJ2-3, with 14 bases fitting TRBD2. Germline-derived CDR1 and CDR2 are SGHRS and YFSETQ. The CDR3 loop spans 16 amino acids. Unmatched junction bases numbered 9, after V lost 4 bases and J lost 8 bases. In nucleotides, the CDR3 is TGCGCCAGCAGCGGAGGGACTAGCGGGGGCCCAGCTACGCAGTATTTT. This gives the protein CASSGGTSGGPATQYF.

The chain employs TRBV19 and TRBJ1-1; 7 positions agree with TRBD1. The CDR3 is 16 residues long. Per the germline V gene, CDR1 is LNHDA and CDR2 is SQIVND (reference sequence). J gave up 0 bases and V 1 base, and 5 bases lay outside the gene matches. CDR3 coding DNA: TGTGCCAGTAGTATAGGGACAGGACCCATGAACACTGAAGCTTTCTTT. This encodes CASSIGTGPMNTEAFF.

The chain combines TRBV25-1 with TRBJ2-5; D is perhaps TRBD1 (5 bases). This CDR3 has 14 residues. Trimming took 0 bases from V and 5 from J, leaving 10 bases between them. Germline assignment: CDR1 MGHDK and CDR2 SYGVNS. The CDR3 protein is CASSEYGRVETQYF. The CDR3 region has the DNA TGTGCCAGCAGTGAATATGGCAGGGTCGAGACCCAGTACTTC.

The table lists this clone with a few counts. The chain couples TRBV7-2 to TRBJ2-3; possible D gene TRBD1, 6 bases. Trimming pared 1 base from V and 6 bases from J, leaving 11 bases between. This CDR3 region has 14 residues. Germline values: CDR1 SGHTA, CDR2 FQGNSA. Here the CDR3 DNA reads TGTGCCAGCAGCTTAGGGGACACGTCCGATACGCAGTATTTT. Encoded protein: CASSLGDTSDTQYF. Filled out from reference TRBV7-2 and TRBJ2-3, the complete variable domain reads GAGVSQSPSNKVTEKGKDVELRCDPISGHTALYWYRQSLGQGLEFLIYFQGNSAPDKSGLPSDRFSAERTGGSVSTLTIQRTQQEDSAVYLCASSLGDTSDTQYFGPGTRLTVL.

V gene TRBV5-4 combines with J gene TRBJ2-5; 9 bases are a match to TRBD1. The length of the CDR3 is 14 residues. J lost 5 bases, V lost 1 base, and 3 bases had no gene match. Germline values: CDR1 SGHNT, CDR2 YYREEE (reference sequence). The CDR3 spells CASSLRQGEETQYF. CDR3 in DNA: TGTGCCAGCAGCTTGCGACAGGGGGAGGAGACCCAGTACTTC.

The rearrangement uses TRBV6-5 and TRBJ2-3; D gene unclear. CDR3 length equals 14 residues. Germline-derived CDR1 and CDR2 are MNHEY and SVGAGI. V was trimmed by 0 bases and J by 5 bases, leaving 9 bases between them. Here the CDR3 reads CASSYSNGQDTQYF. The CDR3 DNA sequence: TGTGCCAGCAGTTACTCGAACGGTCAAGATACGCAGTATTTT.

This rearrangement joins TRBV2 to TRBJ2-1; no clear D. CDR1 and CDR2 from the germline V gene are SNHLY and FYNNEI. The CDR3 is 18 amino acids. The V and J ends lost 7 bases and 1 base respectively, with 23 bases between them. The CDR3 loop is CASKWSVVLDQSYNEQFF. CDR3 sequence (DNA): TGTGCCAGCAAGTGGAGCGTCGTCCTCGATCAGTCCTACAATGAGCAGTTCTTC.

This chain links TRBV7-8 with TRBJ1-5; no clear D. The CDR3 length is 14 residues. The germline V gene has CDR1 SGHVS and CDR2 FQNEAQ. V lost 1 base and J lost 3, with 7 bases in between. The CDR3 sequence: CASSLERSNQPQHF. The CDR3 DNA reads as TGTGCCAGCAGCTTAGAGAGGTCCAATCAGCCCCAGCATTTT.

The chain joins TRBV6-6 to TRBJ1-4; TRBD1 is a possible D gene (6 bases). Germline lookup yields CDR1 MNHNY and CDR2 SVGAGI (reference sequence). V was pared by 6 bases and J by 8 bases, with 22 bases between. The length of the CDR3 is 16 residues. DNA for the CDR3: TGTGCCAGCAGGGACGATTACAGGGAAGGAAAGGAAAAACTGTTTTTT. Encoded protein: CASRDDYREGKEKLFF.

The rearrangement uses TRBV9 and TRBJ2-1; 8 bases align to TRBD2. With 7 bases clipped from V and 2 bases from J, the junction kept 2 bases outside the gene matches. The CDR3 is 13 amino acids. Looked up from germline, CDR1 is SGDLS and CDR2 is YYNGEE. The CDR3 sequence: CASDSGTYNEQFF. CDR3 DNA sequence: TGTGCCAGCGATAGCGGGACCTACAATGAGCAGTTCTTC.

The V gene is TRBV3-1 (or the pseudogene TRBV3-2), the J gene TRBJ2-7, with unresolved D. CDR3 size: 12 residues. CDR1 is LGHDT and CDR2 is YNNKEL in the germline V gene (reference sequence). Trimming removed 1 base at V and 6 bases at J, with 7 bases between. This CDR3 reads CASSQGYSEQYF. For the CDR3, the DNA is TGTGCCAGCAGCCAAGGGTATAGCGAGCAGTACTTC.

This clone was seen a single time. The CDR3 nucleotides are TGCGCCAGCAGCCTAGGCGGTAGCGGTAACACCGGGGAGCTGTTTTTT. Translation: CASSLGGSGNTGELFF. This chain links TRBV4-1 with TRBJ2-2; maybe TRBD2 (6 bases). The length of the CDR3 is 16 residues. V was cut by 4 bases and J by 2 bases, with 14 bases left in between. Germline CDR1 and CDR2: MGHRA and YSYEKL.